This T cell receptor beta chain was sequenced in a study of Graves' ophthalmopathy and Graves' hyperthyroidism. Study context: Stable hyperthyroid donors showed no ophthalmopathy during 18 months follow-up.

The CDR3 loop spans 11 amino acids. V was cut by 11 bases and J by 7 bases, with 14 bases left in between. Germline CDR1 reads ENHRY; CDR2 reads SYGVKD. Aged 18 to 65, hyperthyroidism patients had been newly diagnosed, with under 2 months' duration. TCR beta CDR3 amplification used RNA transcripts. First-round RT-PCR employed HTBI primers, with a second-round multiplex PCR after it. TCRdb reprocessed the multiplex PCR reads via MiXCR and lists one record per CDR3 protein. The table lists 1 million to 1.3 million distinct CDR3 sequences, roughly 35% of them singletons. Study-wide results and limits: The majority of expanded thyroid clonotypes above 0.001 frequency also occurred in blood.

Worth noting for this clonotype: Its antigen is not identified.

The genes are TRBV10-3 and TRBJ1-2, with D maybe TRBD1 (6 bases). This receptor was obtained from an adult man with Graves' hyperthyroidism. The material sequenced was peripheral blood or thyroid tissue (not recorded which). The CDR3: CAVQGIRGYTF. The CDR3 DNA reads as TGTGCCGTACAGGGTATTCGTGGCTACACCTTC.